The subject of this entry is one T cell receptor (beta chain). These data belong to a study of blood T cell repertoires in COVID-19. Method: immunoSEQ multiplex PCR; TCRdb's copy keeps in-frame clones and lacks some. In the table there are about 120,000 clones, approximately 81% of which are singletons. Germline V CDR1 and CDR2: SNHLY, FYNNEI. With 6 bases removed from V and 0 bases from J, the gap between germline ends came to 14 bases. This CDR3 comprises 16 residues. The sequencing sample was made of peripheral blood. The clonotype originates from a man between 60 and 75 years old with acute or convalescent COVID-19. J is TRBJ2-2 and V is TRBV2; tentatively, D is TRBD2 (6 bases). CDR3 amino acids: CASRRDPPANTGELFF. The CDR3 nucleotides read TGTGCCAGCAGGCGGGATCCACCCGCGAACACCGGGGAGCTGTTTTTT.